What follows are 2 T cell receptor beta chains derived from one specimen sequenced in a study of cytomegalovirus exposure and HLA in healthy donors. Use of 60 Vbeta and 13 Jbeta primers characterized the PCR. Generated by immunoSEQ multiplex PCR, the TCRdb table keeps only in-frame clones and is missing some. The table records 110,000 to 150,000 clones, 73% of them present only once. Specimen: PBMCs. Receptors originate from a human donor in good health.

The chain employs TRBV5-8 and TRBJ2-3, with a weak D call TRBD1 (6 bases). Germline loops: CDR1 SGHTS, CDR2 YDEGEE. V lost 7 bases and J 6 bases, leaving 12 bases between the germline ends. This CDR3 is built from 12 residues. CDR3 nucleotides: TGTGCCAGCGGGTATAGGGGGGATACGCAGTATTTT. Its protein is CASGYRGDTQYF.

This clone has more than one count but fewer than ten. J is TRBJ1-1 and V is TRBV13; TRBD1 agrees at 12 bases. V gave up 5 bases and J gave up 3 bases; unmatched junction bases: 7. The CDR3 totals 16 residues. Looked up from germline, CDR1 is PRHDT and CDR2 is FYEKMQ (reference sequence). Here the CDR3 reads CASSPPGQGADTEAFF. As DNA, the CDR3 is TGTGCCAGCAGCCCTCCGGGACAGGGGGCCGACACTGAAGCTTTCTTT.